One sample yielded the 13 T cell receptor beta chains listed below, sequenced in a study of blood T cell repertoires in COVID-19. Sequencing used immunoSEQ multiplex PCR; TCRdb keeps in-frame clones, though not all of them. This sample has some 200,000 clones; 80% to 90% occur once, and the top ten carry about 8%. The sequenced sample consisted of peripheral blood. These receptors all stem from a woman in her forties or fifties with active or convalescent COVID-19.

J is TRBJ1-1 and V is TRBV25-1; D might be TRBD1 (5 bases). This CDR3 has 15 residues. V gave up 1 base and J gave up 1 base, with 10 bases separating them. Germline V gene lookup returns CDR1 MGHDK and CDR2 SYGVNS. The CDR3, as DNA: TGTGCCAGCAGTGAATCGGCAGGGAAGAACACTGAAGCTTTCTTT. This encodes CASSESAGKNTEAFF.

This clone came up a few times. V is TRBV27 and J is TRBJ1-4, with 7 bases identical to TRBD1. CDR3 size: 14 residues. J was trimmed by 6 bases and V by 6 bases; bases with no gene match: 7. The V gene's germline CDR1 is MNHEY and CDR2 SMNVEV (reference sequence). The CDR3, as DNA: TGTGCCAGCAGAGACCGGGACAGAGATGAAAAACTGTTTTTT. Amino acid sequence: CASRDRDRDEKLFF.

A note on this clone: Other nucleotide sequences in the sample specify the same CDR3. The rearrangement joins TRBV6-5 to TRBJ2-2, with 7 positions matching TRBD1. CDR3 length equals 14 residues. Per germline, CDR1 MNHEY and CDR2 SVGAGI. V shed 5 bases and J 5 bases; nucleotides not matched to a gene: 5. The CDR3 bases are TGTGCCAGCAGTCGACAGGGCGGGACCGGGGAGCTGTTTTTT. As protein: CASSRQGGTGELFF.

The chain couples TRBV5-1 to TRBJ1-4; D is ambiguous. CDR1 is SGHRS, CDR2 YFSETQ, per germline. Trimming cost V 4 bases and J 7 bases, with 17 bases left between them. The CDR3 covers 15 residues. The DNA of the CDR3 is TGCGCCAGCAGCCCAACCACCTCCGGCGGTGAAAAACTGTTTTTT. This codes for CASSPTTSGGEKLFF.

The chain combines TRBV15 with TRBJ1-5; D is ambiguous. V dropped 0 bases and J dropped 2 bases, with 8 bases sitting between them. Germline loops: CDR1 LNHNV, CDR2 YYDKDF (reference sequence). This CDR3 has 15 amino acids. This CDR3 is CATSRDRVGNQPQHF. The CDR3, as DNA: TGTGCCACCAGCAGAGATCGGGTGGGCAATCAGCCCCAGCATTTT.

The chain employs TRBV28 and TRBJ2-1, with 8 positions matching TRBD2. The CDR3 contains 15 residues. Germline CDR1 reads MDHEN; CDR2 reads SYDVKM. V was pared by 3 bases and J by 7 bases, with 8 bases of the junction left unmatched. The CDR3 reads CASSFPGLGLNEQFF. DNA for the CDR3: TGTGCCAGCAGTTTTCCGGGACTAGGCTTAAATGAGCAGTTCTTC.

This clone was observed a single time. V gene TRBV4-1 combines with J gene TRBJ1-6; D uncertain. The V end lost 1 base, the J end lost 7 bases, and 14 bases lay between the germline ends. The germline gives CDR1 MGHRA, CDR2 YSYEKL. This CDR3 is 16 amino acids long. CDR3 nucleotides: TGCGCCAGCAGCCAAGTTCCGGGGTCGGCAAATTCACCCCTCCACTTT. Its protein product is CASSQVPGSANSPLHF.

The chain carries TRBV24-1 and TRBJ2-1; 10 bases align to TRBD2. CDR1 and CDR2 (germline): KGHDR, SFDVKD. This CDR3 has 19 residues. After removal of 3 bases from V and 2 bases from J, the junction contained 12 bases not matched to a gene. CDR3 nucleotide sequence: TGTGCCACCAGTGATACCCCGGGAGCGGGGGGGCCCGCCTACAATGAGCAGTTCTTC. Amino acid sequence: CATSDTPGAGGPAYNEQFF.

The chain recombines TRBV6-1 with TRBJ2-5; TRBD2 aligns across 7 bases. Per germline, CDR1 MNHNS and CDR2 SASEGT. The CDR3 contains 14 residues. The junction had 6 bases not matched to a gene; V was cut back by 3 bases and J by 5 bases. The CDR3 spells CASSEKTSLETQYF. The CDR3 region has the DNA TGTGCCAGCAGTGAGAAGACTAGCTTGGAGACCCAGTACTTC.

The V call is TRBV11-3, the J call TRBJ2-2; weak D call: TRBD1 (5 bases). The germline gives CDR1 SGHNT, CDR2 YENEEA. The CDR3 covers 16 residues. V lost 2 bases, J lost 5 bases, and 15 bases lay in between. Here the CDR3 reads CASSLSSGSGTGELFF. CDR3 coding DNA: TGTGCCAGCAGCTTATCGTCAGGGTCTGGGACCGGGGAGCTGTTTTTT.

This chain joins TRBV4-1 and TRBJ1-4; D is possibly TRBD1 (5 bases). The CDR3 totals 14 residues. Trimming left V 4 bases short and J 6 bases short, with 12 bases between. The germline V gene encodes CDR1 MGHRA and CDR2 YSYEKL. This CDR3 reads CASSLNRGDEKLFF. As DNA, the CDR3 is TGCGCCAGCAGCCTAAATCGGGGGGATGAAAAACTGTTTTTT.

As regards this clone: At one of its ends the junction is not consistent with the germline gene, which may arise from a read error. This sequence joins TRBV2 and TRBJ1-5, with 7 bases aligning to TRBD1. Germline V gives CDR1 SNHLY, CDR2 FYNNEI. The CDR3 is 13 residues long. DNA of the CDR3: TGTGCCAGCAGTGAAATTAGACTAGGACAGGCCTTTTTT. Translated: CASSEIRLGQAFF.

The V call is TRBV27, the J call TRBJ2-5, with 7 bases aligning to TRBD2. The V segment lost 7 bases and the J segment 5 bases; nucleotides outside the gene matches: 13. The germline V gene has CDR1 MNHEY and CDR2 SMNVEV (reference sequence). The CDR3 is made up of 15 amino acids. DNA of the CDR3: TGTGCCAGCAAAAGGAGGGCGGGGGTAGGGGAGACCCAGTACTTC. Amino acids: CASKRRAGVGETQYF.